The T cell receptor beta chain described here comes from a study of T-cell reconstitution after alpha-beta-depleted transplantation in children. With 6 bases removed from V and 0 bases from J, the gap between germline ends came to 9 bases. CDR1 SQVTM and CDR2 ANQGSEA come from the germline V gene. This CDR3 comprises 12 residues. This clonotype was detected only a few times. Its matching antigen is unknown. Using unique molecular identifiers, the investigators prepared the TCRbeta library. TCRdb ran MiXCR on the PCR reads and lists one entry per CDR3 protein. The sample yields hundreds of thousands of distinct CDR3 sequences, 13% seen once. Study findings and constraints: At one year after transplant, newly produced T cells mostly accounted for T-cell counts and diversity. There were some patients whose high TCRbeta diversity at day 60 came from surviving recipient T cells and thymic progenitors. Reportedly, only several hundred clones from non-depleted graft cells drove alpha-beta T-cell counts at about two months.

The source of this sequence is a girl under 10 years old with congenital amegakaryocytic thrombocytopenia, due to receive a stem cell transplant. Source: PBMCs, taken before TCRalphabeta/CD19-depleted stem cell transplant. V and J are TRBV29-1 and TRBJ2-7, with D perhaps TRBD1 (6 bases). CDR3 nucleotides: TGCAGCGTGAGGACAGTCTCCTACGAGCAGTACTTC. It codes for CSVRTVSYEQYF.